These 22 T cell receptor beta chains were sequenced from one sample in a study of T-cell reconstitution after alpha-beta-depleted transplantation in children. Preparing the TCRbeta library involved the use of unique molecular identifiers. Via MiXCR, TCRdb re-called the PCR reads, giving one row per CDR3 protein. Of about 590,000 distinct CDR3 sequences listed, 10% to 15% were seen once; the top ten hold 2.2%. This specimen consisted of PBMCs, mostly from graft donor cells, obtained 360 days after TCRalphabeta/CD19-depleted stem cell transplant. The origin of the receptors is a male patient younger than 18 who had a stem cell transplant for acute myeloid leukemia, so the T cells may come from the graft donor.

This clonotype was seen many times. V and J are TRBV24-1 and TRBJ2-2; 7 bases map to TRBD2. The CDR3 totals 16 residues. Germline values: CDR1 KGHDR, CDR2 SFDVKD. Trimming took 1 base from V and 1 from J; bases not matched to a gene: 2. CDR3 DNA: TGTGCCACCAGTGATTTAGGACTAGAGAACACCGGGGAGCTGTTTTTT. Translation: CATSDLGLENTGELFF.

This rearrangement joins TRBV7-9 to TRBJ2-7; 8 nucleotides match TRBD1. The junction had 6 bases not matched to a gene; V was cut back by 5 bases and J by 0 bases. CDR3 size: 15 residues. CDR1 and CDR2 from the germline V gene are SEHNR and FQNEAQ (reference sequence). The CDR3 DNA reads as TGTGCCAGCAGCCATCGACAGGGGCCCTCCTACGAGCAGTACTTC. This codes for CASSHRQGPSYEQYF.

In this sample, this clonotype turned up once. The chain carries TRBV6-2 or TRBV6-3 and TRBJ2-1; 9 positions match TRBD1. V was pared by 5 bases and J by 6 bases, with 11 bases of the junction left unmatched. The germline CDR1 and CDR2 sequences are MNHEY and SVGEGT. The CDR3 runs 16 residues. The CDR3 region is CASSQRTGAVFNEQFF. The DNA for the CDR3 is TGTGCCAGCAGTCAAAGGACAGGGGCAGTTTTCAATGAGCAGTTCTTC.

This clonotype was detected many times. The chain is built from TRBV20-1 and TRBJ2-7; the D is unclear. V dropped 2 bases and J dropped 2 bases, with 7 bases sitting between them. Per germline, CDR1 DFQATT and CDR2 SNEGSKA (reference sequence). This CDR3 is 12 amino acids long. The CDR3 loop reads CSARPAPYEQYF. In DNA, the CDR3 is TGCAGTGCTAGACCCGCTCCCTACGAGCAGTACTTC.

The J gene is TRBJ2-5, the V gene TRBV28; 7 bases line up with TRBD1. V lost 3 bases and J lost 5; bases outside the gene matches: 9. This CDR3 comprises 15 residues. CDR1 MDHEN and CDR2 SYDVKM come from the germline V gene. The CDR3 nucleotides read TGTGCCAGCAGTTTCCGAGGGGGCAAAGGGGAGACCCAGTACTTC. This sequence encodes CASSFRGGKGETQYF.

The V and J genes are TRBV20-1 and TRBJ2-1; TRBD2 matches 10 bases. The CDR3 covers 17 residues. The junction had 11 bases not matched to a gene; V was cut back by 2 bases and J by 4 bases. Germline-derived CDR1 and CDR2 are DFQATT and SNEGSKA (reference sequence). CDR3 in amino acids: CSARTPPSGRGYNEQFF. As DNA, the CDR3 is TGCAGTGCTAGAACTCCCCCTAGCGGGAGAGGATACAATGAGCAGTTCTTC.

This clonotype was observed a handful of times. The genes are TRBV20-1 and TRBJ1-6, with 7 nucleotides matching TRBD1. V trimming: 3 bases; J trimming: 1 base; junction bases outside the gene matches: 9. This CDR3 is 17 amino acids long. Germline V gene lookup returns CDR1 DFQATT and CDR2 SNEGSKA (reference sequence). The CDR3 sequence: CSASEGAGGSYNSPLHF. The CDR3 DNA reads TGCAGTGCTAGTGAGGGGGCGGGGGGTTCCTATAATTCACCCCTCCACTTT.

This clonotype appeared many times. This chain uses TRBV5-1 with TRBJ2-3; D not resolved. The CDR3 runs to 13 residues. Germline CDR1 reads SGHRS; CDR2 reads YFSETQ. Trimming took 4 bases from V and 7 from J, leaving 13 bases between them. For the CDR3, the DNA is TGCGCCAGCAGCCCCCCCACACGGCATACGCAGTATTTT. Translation gives CASSPPTRHTQYF.

The V gene is TRBV18, the J gene TRBJ2-7; 8 nucleotides line up with TRBD1. Trimming removed 6 bases from V and 4 bases from J; junction bases left unmatched: 8. Germline CDR1 reads KGHSH; CDR2 reads LQKENI. There are 14 residues in the CDR3. CDR3 bases: TGTGCCAGCTCGTCGACAGGGGAAAGATACGAGCAGTACTTC. It yields the protein CASSSTGERYEQYF.

This clonotype was picked up many times. The chain carries TRBV10-3 and TRBJ2-7; 8 bases are a match to TRBD2. The germline CDR1 and CDR2 sequences are ENHRY and SYGVKD. The CDR3 extends over 12 amino acids. V lost 10 bases, J lost 5 bases, and 7 bases stayed unmatched. This CDR3 reads CAKTGLEDEQYF. For the CDR3, the DNA is TGTGCCAAAACGGGACTAGAAGACGAGCAGTACTTC.

This clonotype was counted only a few times. V usage is TRBV5-1 and J usage is TRBJ2-1; D remains ambiguous. Trimming removed 4 bases from V and 0 bases from J, with 20 bases in between. This CDR3 has 18 residues. Germline V gene data show CDR1 as SGHRS and CDR2 as YFSETQ. The CDR3 spells CASSPFFWRTSSYNEQFF. DNA for the CDR3: TGCGCCAGCAGCCCCTTTTTCTGGCGAACGAGCTCCTACAATGAGCAGTTCTTC.

Turning to this clonotype: At one end, the junction sequence differs from germline, possibly due to a read error. The chain couples TRBV18 to TRBJ1-1; D might be TRBD1 (6 bases). In germline, CDR1 is KGHSH, CDR2 LQKENI. The CDR3 consists of 13 residues. This CDR3 is CASSQAGGGIGPF. As DNA, the CDR3 is TGTGCCAGCTCACAAGCAGGAGGGGGAATCGGCCCGTTT.

At least ten counts were recorded for this clonotype. The rearrangement joins TRBV29-1 to TRBJ2-2; unclear D gene. This CDR3 spans 13 amino acids. The germline gives CDR1 SQVTM, CDR2 ANQGSEA. The V end was cut by 5 bases, the J end by 4 bases, with 11 bases between. DNA for the CDR3: TGCAGCGTTCGTATGACCGTCACCGGGGAGCTGTTTTTT. Residues: CSVRMTVTGELFF.

This clonotype was detected only a few times. The rearrangement links TRBV25-1 to TRBJ2-7, with 7 bases that match TRBD2. V was clipped by 1 base and J by 3 bases; unmatched bases: 6. Germline values: CDR1 MGHDK, CDR2 SYGVNS. CDR3 length equals 15 residues. CDR3 DNA sequence: TGTGCCAGCAGTGAATGGGCTAGCGGACTCTACGAGCAGTACTTC. This sequence encodes CASSEWASGLYEQYF.

The chain is built from TRBV18 and TRBJ2-7; TRBD1 agrees at 9 bases. Trimming at V came to 2 bases and at J to 4 bases, leaving 9 bases not matched to a gene. CDR3 length: 16 residues. Per germline, CDR1 KGHSH and CDR2 LQKENI. CDR3 sequence: CASSPTWTGDGYEQYF. CDR3 nucleotides: TGTGCCAGCTCACCAACATGGACAGGGGATGGGTACGAGCAGTACTTC.

This clonotype was seen at least ten times. The genes are TRBV12-3 or TRBV12-4 and TRBJ1-1; D ambiguous. There are 13 residues in the CDR3. V was shortened by 2 bases and J by 1 base, with 5 bases between the two germline ends. CDR3 protein: CASSLKRNTEAFF. The CDR3 nucleotides are TGTGCCAGCAGTTTAAAACGGAACACTGAAGCTTTCTTT.

The rearrangement uses TRBV4-2 and TRBJ2-7; TRBD2 matches 8 bases. The CDR3 is made up of 15 amino acids. The V segment lost 4 bases and the J segment 2 bases; nucleotides outside the gene matches: 7. Germline assignment: CDR1 LGHNA and CDR2 YNFKEQ. This chain's CDR3 is CASSRSGSRTYEQYF. The DNA for the CDR3 is TGTGCCAGCAGCCGAAGCGGGAGTAGGACCTACGAGCAGTACTTC.

This chain uses TRBV6-5 with TRBJ2-5; D is perhaps TRBD1 or TRBD2 (5 bases each). The CDR3 contains 14 residues. V was clipped by 2 bases and J by 1 base, with 8 bases between them. Germline V gives CDR1 MNHEY, CDR2 SVGAGI. The DNA for the CDR3 is TGTGCCAGCAGTTACAGAGGGGTCCAAGAGACCCAGTACTTC. Translating gives CASSYRGVQETQYF.

This clonotype appeared a few times. The rearrangement joins TRBV18 to TRBJ2-7, with TRBD2 matching over 10 bases. Trimming cost V 6 bases and J 2 bases; bases outside gene matches: 10. The CDR3 spans 16 residues. Germline assignment: CDR1 KGHSH and CDR2 LQKENI. In nucleotides, the CDR3 is TGTGCCAGCTCCACCACCCTAGCGGGGGCCACCTACGAGCAGTACTTC. Translating gives CASSTTLAGATYEQYF.

V is TRBV24-1 and J is TRBJ2-5; tentative D call: TRBD1 (5 bases). V shed 6 bases and J shed 7 bases, with 11 bases lying between them. This CDR3 contains 12 residues. From germline, CDR1 is KGHDR and CDR2 SFDVKD. In DNA, the CDR3 is TGTGCCACCAGTCCAGGGCCGGGGACCCAGTACTTC. It codes for CATSPGPGTQYF.

The chain is built from TRBV28 and TRBJ2-1; possibly TRBD1 for D (6 bases). The V gene's germline CDR1 is MDHEN and CDR2 SYDVKM. Trimming took 6 bases from V and 5 from J, leaving 14 bases between them. The length of the CDR3 is 14 residues. The CDR3: CASSWGPLNNEQFF. CDR3 nucleotide sequence: TGTGCCAGCAGCTGGGGGCCCCTCAACAATGAGCAGTTCTTC. Combining the CDR3 with reference TRBV28 and TRBJ2-1 gives the whole variable domain DVKVTQSSRYLVKRTGEKVFLECVQDMDHENMFWYRQDPGLGLRLIYFSYDVKMKEKGDIPEGYSVSREKKERFSLILESASTNQTSMYLCASSWGPLNNEQFFGPGTRLTVL.

The chain joins TRBV4-2 to TRBJ2-2; 8 bases agree with TRBD1. This CDR3 region has 15 residues. V lost 1 base and J lost 7; bases outside the gene matches: 5. Germline V gene data show CDR1 as LGHNA and CDR2 as YNFKEQ. CDR3 amino acids: CASSQALTGGGELFF. Written as DNA, the CDR3 is TGTGCCAGCAGCCAAGCTTTAACAGGGGGCGGGGAGCTGTTTTTT.